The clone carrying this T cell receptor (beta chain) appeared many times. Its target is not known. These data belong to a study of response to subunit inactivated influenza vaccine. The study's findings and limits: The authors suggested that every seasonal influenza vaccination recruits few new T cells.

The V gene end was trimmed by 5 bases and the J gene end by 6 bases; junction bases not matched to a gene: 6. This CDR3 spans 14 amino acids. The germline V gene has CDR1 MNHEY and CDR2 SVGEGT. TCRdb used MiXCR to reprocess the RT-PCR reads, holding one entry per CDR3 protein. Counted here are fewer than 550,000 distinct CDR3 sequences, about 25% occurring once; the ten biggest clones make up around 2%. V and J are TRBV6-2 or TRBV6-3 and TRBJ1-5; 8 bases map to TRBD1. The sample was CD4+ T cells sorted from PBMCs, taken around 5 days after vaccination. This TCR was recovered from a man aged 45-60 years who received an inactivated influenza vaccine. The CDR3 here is CASSRTGGLQPQHF. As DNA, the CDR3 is TGTGCCAGCAGTCGCACAGGGGGTCTTCAGCCCCAGCATTTT.